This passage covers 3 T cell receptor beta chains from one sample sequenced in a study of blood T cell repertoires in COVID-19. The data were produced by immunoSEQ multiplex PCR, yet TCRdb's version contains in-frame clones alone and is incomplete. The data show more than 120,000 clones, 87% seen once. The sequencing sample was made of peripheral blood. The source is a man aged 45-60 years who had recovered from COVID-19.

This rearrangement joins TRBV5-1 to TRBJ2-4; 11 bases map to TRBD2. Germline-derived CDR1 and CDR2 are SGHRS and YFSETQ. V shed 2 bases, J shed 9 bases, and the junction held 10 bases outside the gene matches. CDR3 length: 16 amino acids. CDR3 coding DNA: TGCGCCAGCAGCTTTACTAGCGGGGGTAGGATCGCCATTCAGTACTTC. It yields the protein CASSFTSGGRIAIQYF.

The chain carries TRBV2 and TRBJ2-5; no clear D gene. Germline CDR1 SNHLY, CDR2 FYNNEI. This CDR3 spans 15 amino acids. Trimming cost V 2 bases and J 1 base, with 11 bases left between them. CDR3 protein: CASSELHSSQETQYF. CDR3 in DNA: TGTGCCAGCAGTGAACTTCACAGCAGCCAAGAGACCCAGTACTTC.

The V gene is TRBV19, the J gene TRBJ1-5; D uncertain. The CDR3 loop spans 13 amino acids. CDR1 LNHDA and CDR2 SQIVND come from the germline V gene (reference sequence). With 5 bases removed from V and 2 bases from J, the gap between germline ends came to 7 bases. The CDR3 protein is CASSFSGNQPQHF. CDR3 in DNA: TGTGCCAGTAGTTTTTCTGGCAATCAGCCCCAGCATTTT.